This T cell receptor (beta chain) was captured by sequencing in a study of blood T cell repertoires in COVID-19. At the level of the study: From the United States, Italy and Spain came samples of acute and convalescent COVID-19. T cells, B-cell-depleted T cells, or PBMCs supplied cDNA or gDNA.

The CDR3 has 15 residues. Trimming at V came to 3 bases and at J to 2 bases, leaving 6 bases not matched to a gene. Looked up from germline, CDR1 is SEHNR and CDR2 is FQNEAQ (reference sequence). Authors' methods: Reference gene primer amplification gave nucleated cell count estimates. Measured with immunoSEQ multiplex PCR; TCRdb has only the in-frame clones, and not every one. V and J calls and clone size follow that table, whereas D and trimming were derived from the DNA. The table lists around 81,000 clones, 88% of them singletons, with 4.8% in the top ten. The source of this sequence is a woman of 80 years or more with acute or convalescent COVID-19. The specimen was peripheral blood. The chain uses TRBV7-9 and TRBJ1-1; 7 nucleotides agree with TRBD1. CDR3: CASSFGTAINTEAFF. As DNA, the CDR3 is TGTGCCAGCAGCTTCGGGACAGCTATTAACACTGAAGCTTTCTTT.